This TCR beta chain comes out of a study of control samples from healthy donors and cancer patients. Sequenced by immunoSEQ multiplex PCR; TCRdb stores in-frame clones only, minus some. The sample shows 120,000 or so clones, about 94% of them seen only once. In this sample, this clone turned up once. Sequencing used blood. This receptor was taken from a young man in good health.

The CDR3 nucleotides are TGTGCCAGCAGCTCATACAGGGGGCAAAATGAAAAACTGTTTTTT. Translation: CASSSYRGQNEKLFF. The chain employs TRBV7-8 and TRBJ1-4; 9 nucleotides agree with TRBD1. The CDR3 has 15 residues. The V gene's germline CDR1 is SGHVS and CDR2 FQNEAQ. The V segment lost 4 bases and the J segment 5 bases; nucleotides outside the gene matches: 5.